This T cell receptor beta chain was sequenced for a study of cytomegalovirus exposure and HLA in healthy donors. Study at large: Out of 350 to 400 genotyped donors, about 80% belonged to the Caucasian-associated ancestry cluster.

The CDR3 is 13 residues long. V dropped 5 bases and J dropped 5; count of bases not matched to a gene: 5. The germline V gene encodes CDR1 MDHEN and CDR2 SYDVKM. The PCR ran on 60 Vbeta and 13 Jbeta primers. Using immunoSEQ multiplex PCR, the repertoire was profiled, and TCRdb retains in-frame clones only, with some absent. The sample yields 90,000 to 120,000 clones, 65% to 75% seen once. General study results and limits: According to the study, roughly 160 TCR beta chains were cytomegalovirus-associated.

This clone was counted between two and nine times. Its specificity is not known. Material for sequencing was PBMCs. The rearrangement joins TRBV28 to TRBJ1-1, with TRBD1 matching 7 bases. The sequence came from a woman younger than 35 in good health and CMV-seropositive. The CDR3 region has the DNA TGTGCCAGCAGTAAGACAGGGACGACTGAAGCTTTCTTT. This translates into CASSKTGTTEAFF.